The clone carrying this T cell receptor beta chain came up a few times. Its antigen remains unidentified. Authors of the study amplified TCR beta CDR3 regions from RNA transcripts. HTBI primers were employed in a first-round RT-PCR of the TCR CDR3. A single record per CDR3 protein comes from TCRdb applying MiXCR to the multiplex PCR reads. Found here are about 400,000 distinct CDR3 sequences, around 15% of them singletons; the top ten hold 25% to 30%. This specimen comes from a study of T cells in Graves' hyperthyroidism and ophthalmopathy. About the research overall: Peripheral blood specimens were obtained at initial diagnosis, prior to any treatment.

This CDR3 is built from 14 residues. Germline V lookup: CDR1 MNHEY, CDR2 SMNVEV (reference sequence). The V end was cut by 0 bases, the J end by 10 bases, with 13 bases between. Whole-study findings and limits: Also found in blood were most expanded thyroid clonotypes above 0.001.

Extraction of PBMCs used under 13 ml of fresh peripheral blood. The sequence was collected from a man aged 45-60 years with Graves' ophthalmopathy. The material sequenced was blood. The chain joins TRBV27 to TRBJ2-1, with D hard to call. The CDR3 DNA is TGTGCCAGCAGTTTATCGACTTTCGCTAACGAGCAGTTCTTC. It is translated as CASSLSTFANEQFF.